This T cell receptor beta chain came from a study of blood T cell repertoires in COVID-19. Repertoires were generated with immunoSEQ multiplex PCR, while TCRdb's copy carries only in-frame clones and drops some. The table lists over 100,000 clones, 75% to 95% of them singletons. Trimming stripped 5 bases from V and 6 bases from J, with 17 bases between. Germline CDR1 SGHTA, CDR2 FQGNSA. This CDR3 has 14 amino acids. The V and J genes are TRBV7-2 and TRBJ2-7; tentatively, D is TRBD1 (6 bases). Source material: peripheral blood. This sequence originates from a human donor in a cohort sampled during active COVID-19. CDR3 in amino acids: CASSLTRTAPEQYF. The CDR3 DNA follows: TGTGCCAGCAGCCTGACTCGGACAGCCCCCGAGCAGTACTTC.